This T cell receptor (beta chain) stems from a study of Graves' ophthalmopathy and Graves' hyperthyroidism. Turning to the study itself: Over 18 months of follow-up, stable hyperthyroidism required that no ophthalmopathy appear.

This clonotype was seen repeatedly, ten times or more. Hyperthyroidism was new, under 2 months, in patients aged 18 to 65. Additional autoimmune diseases, uncontrolled infections, pregnancy or lactation disqualified patients. The CDR3 sequence is 15 residues long. V was shortened by 1 base and J by 3 bases, with 12 bases between the two germline ends. The V gene's germline CDR1 is MGHDK and CDR2 SYGVNS. The sequenced template was RNA, covering the TCR beta CDR3 region. First-round RT-PCR used HTBI primers; second-round multiplex PCR followed. TCRdb used MiXCR to reprocess the multiplex PCR reads, holding one entry per CDR3 protein. The sample shows some 1.1 million distinct CDR3 sequences, 35% to 45% of them seen only once.

This TCR was recovered from an adult man with Graves' hyperthyroidism. Sequenced sample: peripheral blood or thyroid tissue (not recorded which). The V call is TRBV25-1, the J call TRBJ2-5, with D maybe TRBD2 (6 bases). CDR3 protein: CASSESVGGEETQYF. Here the CDR3 DNA reads TGTGCCAGCAGTGAATCTGTCGGAGGGGAAGAGACCCAGTACTTC.